One TCR beta chain is described in this entry. The use of a sample-barcoded 5' primer and a J-beta primer mix characterized a second PCR of roughly 6 to 11 cycles. TCRdb fed the 5' RACE reads into MiXCR, producing one record per CDR3 protein. The sample holds 700,000 to 950,000 distinct CDR3 sequences, over 45% seen once. This record belongs to a study of blood T cells in healthy people across ages. The trim removed 2 bases at V and 6 bases at J, leaving 6 bases unmatched. Germline V gives CDR1 PRHDT, CDR2 FYEKMQ (reference sequence). The CDR3 loop spans 15 amino acids. The clonotype originates from a man aged 25-40 years in good health. The rearrangement uses TRBV13 and TRBJ2-1; 8 bases are shared with TRBD1. Sequenced: blood. The CDR3 here is CASSLRTGWANEQFF. In DNA form, the CDR3 reads TGTGCCAGCAGCTTACGGACAGGGTGGGCCAATGAGCAGTTCTTC.